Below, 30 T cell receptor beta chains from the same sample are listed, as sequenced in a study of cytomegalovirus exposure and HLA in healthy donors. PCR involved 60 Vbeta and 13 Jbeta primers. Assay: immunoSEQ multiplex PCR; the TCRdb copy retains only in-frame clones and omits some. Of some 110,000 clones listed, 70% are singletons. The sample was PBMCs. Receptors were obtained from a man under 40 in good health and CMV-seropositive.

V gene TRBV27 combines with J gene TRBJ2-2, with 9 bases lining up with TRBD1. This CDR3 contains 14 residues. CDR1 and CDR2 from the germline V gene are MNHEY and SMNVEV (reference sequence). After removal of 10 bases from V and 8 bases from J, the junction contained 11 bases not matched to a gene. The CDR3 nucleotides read TGTGCCACAAAATCGGGACAGGGTTATGGGGAGCTGTTTTTT. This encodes CATKSGQGYGELFF.

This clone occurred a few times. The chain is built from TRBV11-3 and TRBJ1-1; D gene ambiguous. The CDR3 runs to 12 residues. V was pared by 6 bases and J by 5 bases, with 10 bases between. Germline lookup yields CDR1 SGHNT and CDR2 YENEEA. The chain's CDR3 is CASRGGWTEAFF. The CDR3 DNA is TGTGCCAGCAGAGGAGGTTGGACTGAAGCTTTCTTT.

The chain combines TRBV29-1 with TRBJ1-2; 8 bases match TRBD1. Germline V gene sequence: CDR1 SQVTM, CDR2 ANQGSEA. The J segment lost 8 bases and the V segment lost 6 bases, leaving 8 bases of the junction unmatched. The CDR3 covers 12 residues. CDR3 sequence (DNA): TGCAGCGTCGACAGGGGAGATTTGGGCTACACCTTC. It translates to CSVDRGDLGYTF.

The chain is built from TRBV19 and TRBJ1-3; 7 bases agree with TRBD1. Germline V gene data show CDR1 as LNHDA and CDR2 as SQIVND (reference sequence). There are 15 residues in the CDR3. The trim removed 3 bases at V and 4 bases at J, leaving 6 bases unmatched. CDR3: CASSILQGGGNTIYF. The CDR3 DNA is TGTGCCAGTAGTATCCTGCAGGGGGGAGGAAACACCATATATTTT.

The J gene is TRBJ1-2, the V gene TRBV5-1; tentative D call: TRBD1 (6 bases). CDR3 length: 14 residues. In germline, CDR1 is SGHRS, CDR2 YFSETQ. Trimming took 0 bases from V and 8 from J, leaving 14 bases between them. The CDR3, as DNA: TGCGCCAGCAGCTTGGTTGGGGCAGGGGACGGCTACACCTTC. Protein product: CASSLVGAGDGYTF.

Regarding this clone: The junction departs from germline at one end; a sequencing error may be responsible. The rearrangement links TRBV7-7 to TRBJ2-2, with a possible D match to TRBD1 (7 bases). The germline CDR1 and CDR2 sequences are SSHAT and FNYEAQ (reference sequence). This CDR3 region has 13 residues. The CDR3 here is CASSLAGGGALFF. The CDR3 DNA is TGTGCTAGCAGCTTAGCAGGAGGGGGCGCGCTGTTTTTT.

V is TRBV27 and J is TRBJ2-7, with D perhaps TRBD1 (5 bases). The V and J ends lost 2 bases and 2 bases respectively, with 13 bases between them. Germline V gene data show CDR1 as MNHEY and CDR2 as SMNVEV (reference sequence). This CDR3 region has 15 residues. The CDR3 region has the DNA TGTGCCAGCAGTTTAGGCCAGGGATCTCCCTACGAGCAGTACTTC. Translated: CASSLGQGSPYEQYF.

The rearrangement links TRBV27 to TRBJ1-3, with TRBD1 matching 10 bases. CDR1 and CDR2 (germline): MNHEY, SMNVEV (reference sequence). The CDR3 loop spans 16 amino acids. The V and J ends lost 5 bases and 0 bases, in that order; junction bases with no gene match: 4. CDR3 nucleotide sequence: TGTGCCAGCAGTCAGGGACAGGGGTTCTCTGGAAACACCATATATTTT. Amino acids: CASSQGQGFSGNTIYF.

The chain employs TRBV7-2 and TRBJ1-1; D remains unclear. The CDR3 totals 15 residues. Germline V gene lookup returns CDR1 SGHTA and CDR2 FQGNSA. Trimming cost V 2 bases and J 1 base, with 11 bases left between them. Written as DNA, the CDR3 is TGTGCCAGCAGCTTAACTAGTAGAACGAACACTGAAGCTTTCTTT. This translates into CASSLTSRTNTEAFF.

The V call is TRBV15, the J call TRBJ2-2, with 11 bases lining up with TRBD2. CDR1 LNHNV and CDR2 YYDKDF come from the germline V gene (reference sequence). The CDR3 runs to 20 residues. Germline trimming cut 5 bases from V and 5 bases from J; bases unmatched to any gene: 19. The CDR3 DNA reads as TGTGCCACCAGCCGTGTGAAGGGCCTAGCGGGGGGACATGTGACCGGGGAGCTGTTTTTT. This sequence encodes CATSRVKGLAGGHVTGELFF.

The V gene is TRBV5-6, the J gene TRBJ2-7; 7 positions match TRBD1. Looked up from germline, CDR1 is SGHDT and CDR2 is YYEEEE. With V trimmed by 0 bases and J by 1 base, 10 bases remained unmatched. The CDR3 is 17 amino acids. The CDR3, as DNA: TGTGCCAGCAGCTTGGTTCTTAGGACAGGTTGGTCCTACGAGCAGTACTTC. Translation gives CASSLVLRTGWSYEQYF.

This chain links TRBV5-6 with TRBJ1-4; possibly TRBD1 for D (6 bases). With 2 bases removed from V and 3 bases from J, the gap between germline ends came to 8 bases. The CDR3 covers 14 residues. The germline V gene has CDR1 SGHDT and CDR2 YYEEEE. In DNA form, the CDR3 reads TGTGCCAGCAGCTTAACAGGGTCTAATGAAAAACTGTTTTTT. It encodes CASSLTGSNEKLFF.

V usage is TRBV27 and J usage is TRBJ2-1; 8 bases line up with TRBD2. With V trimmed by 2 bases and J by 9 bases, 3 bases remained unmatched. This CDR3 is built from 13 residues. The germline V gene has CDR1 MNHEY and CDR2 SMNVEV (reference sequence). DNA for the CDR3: TGTGCCAGCAGTTTAAGCGGGAGCTTTGAGCAGTTCTTC. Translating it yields CASSLSGSFEQFF.

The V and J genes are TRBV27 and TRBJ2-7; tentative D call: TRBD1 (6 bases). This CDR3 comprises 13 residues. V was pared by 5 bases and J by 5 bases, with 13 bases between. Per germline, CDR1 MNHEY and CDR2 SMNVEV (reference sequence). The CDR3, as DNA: TGTGCCAGCAGTCCCATCGACAGGAACGAGCAGTACGTC. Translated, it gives CASSPIDRNEQYV.

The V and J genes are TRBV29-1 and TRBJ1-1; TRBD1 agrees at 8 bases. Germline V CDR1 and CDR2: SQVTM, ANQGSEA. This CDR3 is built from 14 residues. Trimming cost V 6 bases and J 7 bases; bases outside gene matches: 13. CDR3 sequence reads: CSVVGQGGFGEAFF. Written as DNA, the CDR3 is TGCAGCGTGGTTGGACAGGGAGGTTTTGGTGAAGCTTTCTTT.

The CDR3 DNA follows: TGTGCCAGCAGTAAAAGCGGGGGGGCCATCTACGAGCAGTACTTC. Its protein is CASSKSGGAIYEQYF. The chain couples TRBV7-3 to TRBJ2-7; 10 nucleotides agree with TRBD2. Germline V gives CDR1 SGHTA, CDR2 FQGTGA. The CDR3 runs to 15 residues. The V and J ends lost 6 bases and 3 bases, in that order; junction bases with no gene match: 8.

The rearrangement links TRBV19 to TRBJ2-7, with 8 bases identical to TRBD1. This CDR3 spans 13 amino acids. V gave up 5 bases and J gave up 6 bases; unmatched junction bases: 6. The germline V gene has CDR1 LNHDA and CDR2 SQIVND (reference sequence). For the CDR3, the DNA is TGTGCCAGTAGTGAAACAGGGGGAAGCGAGCAGTACGTC. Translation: CASSETGGSEQYV.

CDR3 amino acids: CASILLRDTRIDTQYF. CDR3 nucleotide sequence: TGTGCCAGCATTCTACTCCGGGACACCCGTATAGATACGCAGTATTTT. The chain couples TRBV6-4 to TRBJ2-3, with D possibly TRBD1 on 6 matching bases. V was cut by 7 bases and J by 5 bases, with 22 bases left in between. The CDR3 consists of 16 residues. Germline CDR1 is MRHNA and CDR2 is SNTAGT.

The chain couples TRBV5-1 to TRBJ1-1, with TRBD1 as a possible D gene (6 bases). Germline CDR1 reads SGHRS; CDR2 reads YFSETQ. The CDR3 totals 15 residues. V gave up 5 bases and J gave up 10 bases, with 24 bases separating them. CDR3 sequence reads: CASSKGQPAGNVAFF. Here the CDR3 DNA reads TGCGCCAGCAGTAAAGGACAGCCGGCTGGTAACGTAGCTTTCTTT.

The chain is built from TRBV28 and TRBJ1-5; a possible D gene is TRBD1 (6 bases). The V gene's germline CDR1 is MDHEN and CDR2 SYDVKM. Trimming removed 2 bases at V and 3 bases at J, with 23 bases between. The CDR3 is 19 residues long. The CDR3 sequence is CASSLRLGGYRTDNQPQHF. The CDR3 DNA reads TGTGCCAGCAGTTTAAGGTTGGGTGGGTACAGGACAGACAATCAGCCCCAGCATTTT.

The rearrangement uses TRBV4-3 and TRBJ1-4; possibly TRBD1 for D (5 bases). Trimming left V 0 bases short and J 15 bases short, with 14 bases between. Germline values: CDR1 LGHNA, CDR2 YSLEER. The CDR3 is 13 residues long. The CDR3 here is CASSQDVGAEVFF. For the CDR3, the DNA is TGCGCCAGCAGCCAAGATGTAGGGGCTGAGGTGTTTTTT.

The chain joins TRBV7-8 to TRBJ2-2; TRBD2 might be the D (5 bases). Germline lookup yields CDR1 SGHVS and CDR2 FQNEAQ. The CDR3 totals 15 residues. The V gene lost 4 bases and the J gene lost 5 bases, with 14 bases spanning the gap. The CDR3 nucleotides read TGTGCCAGCAGCTGGGCGGGTGGTCAAACCGGGGAGCTGTTTTTT. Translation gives CASSWAGGQTGELFF.

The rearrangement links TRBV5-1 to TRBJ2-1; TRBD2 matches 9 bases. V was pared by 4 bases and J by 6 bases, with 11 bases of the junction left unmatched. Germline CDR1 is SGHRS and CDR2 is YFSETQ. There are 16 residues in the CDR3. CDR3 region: CASSRTSWREGNEQFF. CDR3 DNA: TGCGCCAGCAGCCGGACGTCGTGGCGGGAGGGCAATGAGCAGTTCTTC.

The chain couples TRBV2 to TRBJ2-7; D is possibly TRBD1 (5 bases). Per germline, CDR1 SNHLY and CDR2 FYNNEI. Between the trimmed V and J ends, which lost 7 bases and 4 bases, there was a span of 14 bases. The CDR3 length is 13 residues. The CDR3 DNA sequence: TGTGCCAGCATTTACACAGGCCCTTACGAGCAGTACTTC. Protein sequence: CASIYTGPYEQYF.

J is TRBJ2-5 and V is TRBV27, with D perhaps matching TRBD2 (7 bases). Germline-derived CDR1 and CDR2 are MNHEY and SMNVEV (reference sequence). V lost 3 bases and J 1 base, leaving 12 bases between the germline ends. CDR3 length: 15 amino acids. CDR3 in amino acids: CASSFAGAFQETQYF. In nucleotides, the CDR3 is TGTGCCAGCAGTTTTGCGGGGGCGTTCCAAGAGACCCAGTACTTC.

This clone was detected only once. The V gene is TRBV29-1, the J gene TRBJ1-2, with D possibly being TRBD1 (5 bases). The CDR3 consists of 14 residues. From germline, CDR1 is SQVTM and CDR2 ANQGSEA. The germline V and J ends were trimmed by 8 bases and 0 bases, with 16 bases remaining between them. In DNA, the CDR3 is TGCAGCTATGGGAGGGGCAGAGCTAACTATGGCTACACCTTC. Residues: CSYGRGRANYGYTF. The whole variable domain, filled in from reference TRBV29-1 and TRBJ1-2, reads SAVISQKPSRDICQRGTSLTIQCQVDSQVTMMFWYRQQPGQSLTLIATANQGSEATYESGFVIDKFPISRPNLTFSTLTVSNMSPEDSSIYLCSYGRGRANYGYTFGSGTRLTVV.

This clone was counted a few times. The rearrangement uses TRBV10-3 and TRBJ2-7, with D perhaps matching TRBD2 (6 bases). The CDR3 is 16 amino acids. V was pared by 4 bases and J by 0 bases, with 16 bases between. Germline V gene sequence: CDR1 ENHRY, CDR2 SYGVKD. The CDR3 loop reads CAISGTGTGSSYEQYF. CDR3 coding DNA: TGTGCCATCAGTGGAACCGGGACCGGGAGCTCCTACGAGCAGTACTTC.

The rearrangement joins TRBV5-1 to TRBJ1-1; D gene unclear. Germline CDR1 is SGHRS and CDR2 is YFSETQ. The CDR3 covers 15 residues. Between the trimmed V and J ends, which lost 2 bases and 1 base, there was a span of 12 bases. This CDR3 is CASSFQRRGNTEAFF. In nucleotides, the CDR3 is TGCGCCAGCAGCTTCCAGAGACGAGGGAACACTGAAGCTTTCTTT.

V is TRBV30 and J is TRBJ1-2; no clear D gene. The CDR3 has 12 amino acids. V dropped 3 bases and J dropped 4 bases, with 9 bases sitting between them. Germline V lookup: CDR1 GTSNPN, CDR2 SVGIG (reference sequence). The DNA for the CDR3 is TGTGCCTGGAGCTCGTCCCCCTATGGCTACACCTTC. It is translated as CAWSSSPYGYTF.

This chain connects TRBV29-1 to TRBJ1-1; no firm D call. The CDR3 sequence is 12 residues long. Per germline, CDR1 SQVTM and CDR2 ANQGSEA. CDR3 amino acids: CSIRDMNTEAFF. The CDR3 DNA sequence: TGCAGTATACGGGATATGAACACTGAAGCTTTCTTT. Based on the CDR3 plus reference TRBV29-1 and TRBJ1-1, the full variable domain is SAVISQKPSRDICQRGTSLTIQCQVDSQVTMMFWYRQQPGQSLTLIATANQGSEATYESGFVIDKFPISRPNLTFSTLTVSNMSPEDSSIYLCSIRDMNTEAFFGQGTRLTVV.